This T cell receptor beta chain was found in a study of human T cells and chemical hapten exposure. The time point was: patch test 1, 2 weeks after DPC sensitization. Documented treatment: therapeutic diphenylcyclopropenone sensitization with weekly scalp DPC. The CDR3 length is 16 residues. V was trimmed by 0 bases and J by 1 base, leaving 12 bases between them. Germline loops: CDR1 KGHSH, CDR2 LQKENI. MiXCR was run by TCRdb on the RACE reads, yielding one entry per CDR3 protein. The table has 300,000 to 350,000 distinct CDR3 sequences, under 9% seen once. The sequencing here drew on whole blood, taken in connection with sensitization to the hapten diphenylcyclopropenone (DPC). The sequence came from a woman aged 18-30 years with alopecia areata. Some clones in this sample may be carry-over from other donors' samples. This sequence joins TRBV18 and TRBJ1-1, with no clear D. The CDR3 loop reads CASSPPRSWENTEAFF. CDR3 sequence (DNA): TGTGCCAGCTCACCACCCCGGAGCTGGGAGAACACTGAAGCTTTCTTT.